This TCR beta chain was profiled in a study of CD8 T cells in ankylosing spondylitis. Study observations and caveats: Made up of fewer than ten highly homologous variants, a TCR beta motif appeared characteristic of ankylosing spondylitis blood. There was reportedly significant enrichment of clones that were disease-linked in matched ankylosing spondylitis synovial fluid.

Library preparation for TCR beta used quantitative 5'-RACE with molecular barcodes. Using its own MiXCR run on the 5' RACE reads, TCRdb lists one record per CDR3 protein. The table lists a few hundred thousand distinct CDR3 sequences, roughly a tenth of them singletons. Trimming cost V 2 bases and J 3 bases, with 14 bases left between them. The V gene's germline CDR1 is SGHTA and CDR2 FQGNSA. CDR3 size: 15 residues. This clonotype was seen many times. Its target is unknown. The gene calls are TRBV7-2 and TRBJ2-7; D assignment may be TRBD1 or TRBD2 (6 bases each). The specimen sequenced was blood, either unsorted or a sorted T cell fraction (not recorded which). This clonotype originated in a male donor with ankylosing spondylitis or in good health (not recorded which). The CDR3 bases are TGTGCCAGCAGCTTATCCGAGGGGGGCCTCTACGAGCAGTACTTC. Its translation is CASSLSEGGLYEQYF. Complete variable domain (other parts from reference TRBV7-2 and TRBJ2-7): GAGVSQSPSNKVTEKGKDVELRCDPISGHTALYWYRQSLGQGLEFLIYFQGNSAPDKSGLPSDRFSAERTGGSVSTLTIQRTQQEDSAVYLCASSLSEGGLYEQYFGPGTRLTVT.